This T cell receptor beta chain was sequenced in a study of regulatory T cells in long-lasting Graves disease. Arm-PCR of CDR3 regions and iRepertoire HTBI primers were the basis on which TCR beta libraries were built. TCRdb itself ran the multiplex PCR reads through MiXCR, one entry per CDR3 protein. Counted here are around 460,000 distinct CDR3 sequences, around a fifth occurring once; the ten biggest clones make up approximately 6.4%. The CDR3 is 14 amino acids. CDR1 is MDHEN and CDR2 is SYDVKM in the germline V gene. Unmatched junction bases numbered 7, after V lost 3 bases and J lost 6 bases. Findings and limits, study-wide: Persistent Graves' cases showed lower TCR diversity than newly diagnosed cases.

There are many counts of this clonotype. Its antigen remains unknown. The time point here: persistent/refractory GD, antithyroid drugs over 5 years with positive TRAb. RNA isolated from PBMCs was used to make the TCR library. The authors diagnosed Graves' disease using American Thyroid Association guidelines. Peripheral blood, around 9 milliliters of it, was drawn into EDTA tubes. The chain links TRBV28 to TRBJ1-2; 7 bases map to TRBD1. The clonotype comes from a female donor with Graves disease. This specimen consisted of peripheral blood mononuclear cells (PBMCs), obtained when the disease was refractory, from a patient treated with antithyroid drugs. Here the CDR3 DNA reads TGTGCCAGCAGTTTTTCCGACAGGGCGAATGGCTACACCTTC. This codes for CASSFSDRANGYTF.